This T cell receptor (beta chain) was observed in a study of post-analysis software for immune sequencing data. Study-wide results and limits: Controls had lower frequencies than patients of 4 or 5 TRBV segments, which included TRBV5-6, TRBV5-1 and TRBV20-1.

Looked up from germline, CDR1 is SQVTM and CDR2 is ANQGSEA. The CDR3 loop spans 15 amino acids. V lost 7 bases, J lost 9 bases, and 25 bases lay in between. This clonotype appeared a few times. Antigen unknown. The TCR beta cDNA libraries contained unique molecular identifiers. TCRdb reanalysed the PCR reads using MiXCR and keeps one entry per CDR3 protein. The repertoire has about 820,000 distinct CDR3 sequences, approximately 53% of them found once; the top ten carry 4.6%. This sequence was found in a girl between 10 and 17 years old with multiple sclerosis. The sequencing sample was made of blood. The gene calls are TRBV29-1 and TRBJ2-1; D tentatively fits TRBD1 or TRBD2 (5 bases each). CDR3 amino acids: CSAPGGDPIGIEQFF. CDR3 DNA sequence: TGCAGCGCCCCAGGTGGGGACCCGATAGGTATTGAGCAGTTCTTC.